The sequence of this T cell receptor beta chain was determined in a study of blood T cell repertoires in COVID-19. Study-wide background: The United States, Italy and Spain supplied acute and convalescent COVID-19 samples. T cells, B-cell-depleted T cells, or PBMCs provided the cDNA or gDNA that served as material.

In the original workflow: For nucleated cells, counts were estimated from reference gene primer amplification. Libraries were prepared by immunoSEQ multiplex PCR; TCRdb keeps only in-frame clonotypes and omits some of them. That table furnishes V, J and clone size, whereas the DNA furnished D and trimming. The sample includes about 370,000 clones, more than 70% of them seen just once. CDR1 is ENHRY and CDR2 is SYGVKD in the germline V gene. This CDR3 has 16 residues. The ends were cut back, 7 bases at V and 1 base at J, with 19 bases in the middle. The chain carries TRBV10-3 and TRBJ1-1, with a possible D match to TRBD1 (6 bases). This TCR was sampled from a woman aged 30 to 39 with COVID-19, enrolled during active disease. Sequences were obtained from peripheral blood. CDR3 sequence (DNA): TGTGCCATCACCCTCGAAAGCGGCAGGGGGAACACTGAAGCTTTCTTT. Amino acid sequence: CAITLESGRGNTEAFF.